This T cell receptor (beta chain) is drawn from a study of cytomegalovirus exposure and HLA in healthy donors. The overall study: The early release's HLA-typed donors yielded 70 million to 85 million unique TCRs. Across 350 to 500 genotyped donors, roughly 85% landed in the Caucasian-associated ancestry cluster. Study-wide results and limits: Testing in vitro showed three CMV-associated chains specific for CMV antigens. Being productive about 90% or about 30% of the time was typical of most TCR beta V segments in an earlier analysis.

About this clone itself: The antigen remains undetermined.

The germline V gene encodes CDR1 SEHNR and CDR2 FQNEAQ (reference sequence). V gave up 1 base and J gave up 0 bases; unmatched junction bases: 4. There are 16 residues in the CDR3. The PCR had 60 Vbeta and 13 Jbeta primers. Some clones are missing from TCRdb's copy, which holds only in-frame ones; the method was immunoSEQ multiplex PCR. Seen here are 85,000 to 120,000 clones, 65% to 80% observed once, and the top ten hold about 6.1%. The sample taken for sequencing was PBMCs. The receptor was isolated from a woman aged 50 to 60 in good health and CMV-seropositive. This sequence joins TRBV7-9 and TRBJ2-3; 7 bases agree with TRBD2. Written as DNA, the CDR3 is TGTGCCAGCAGCTTAGGGACTAGACCTAGCACAGATACGCAGTATTTT. Amino acid sequence: CASSLGTRPSTDTQYF.